Reported below is one T cell receptor beta chain. The record originates from a study of brain T cells in children with intractable seizures. The sample's time point: blood from clinic visit 5 months post-surgery; TSC patient then seizure free. Germline values: CDR1 SGHNT, CDR2 YYREEE (reference sequence). The CDR3 runs 14 residues. V dropped 3 bases and J dropped 1 base, with 9 bases sitting between them. Clones were read by immunoSEQ multiplex PCR, and TCRdb kept only the in-frame ones, dropping some. The sample carries approximately 330,000 clones, over 90% recorded once. The specimen was peripheral blood, collected roughly 5 months after surgery. The sequence came from a boy less than two years old with tuberous sclerosis and intractable seizures. The J gene is TRBJ2-3, the V gene TRBV5-4; D is uncertain. CDR3 residues: CASSSRLGTDTQYF. DNA of the CDR3: TGTGCCAGCAGCTCACGTTTAGGCACAGATACGCAGTATTTT.